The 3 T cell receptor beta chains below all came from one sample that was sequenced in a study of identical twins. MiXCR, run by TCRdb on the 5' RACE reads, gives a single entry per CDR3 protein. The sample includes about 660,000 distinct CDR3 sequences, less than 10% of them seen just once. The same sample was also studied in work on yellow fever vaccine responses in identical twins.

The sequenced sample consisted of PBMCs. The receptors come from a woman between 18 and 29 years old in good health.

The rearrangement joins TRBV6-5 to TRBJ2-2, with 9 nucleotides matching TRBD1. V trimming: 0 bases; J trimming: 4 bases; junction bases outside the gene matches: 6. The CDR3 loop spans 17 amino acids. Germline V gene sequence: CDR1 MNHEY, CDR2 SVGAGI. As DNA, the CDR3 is TGTGCCAGCAGTTACTCTACCGGGACAGGGCCCACCGGGGAGCTGTTTTTT. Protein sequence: CASSYSTGTGPTGELFF.

The CDR3 is CASSLTDRGTDTQYF. CDR3 bases: TGTGCCAGCAGTTTAACCGACAGGGGTACAGATACGCAGTATTTT. The genes are TRBV28 and TRBJ2-3, with TRBD1 matching over 8 bases. V lost 2 bases and J lost 3; bases outside the gene matches: 4. This CDR3 is built from 15 residues. CDR1 MDHEN and CDR2 SYDVKM come from the germline V gene.

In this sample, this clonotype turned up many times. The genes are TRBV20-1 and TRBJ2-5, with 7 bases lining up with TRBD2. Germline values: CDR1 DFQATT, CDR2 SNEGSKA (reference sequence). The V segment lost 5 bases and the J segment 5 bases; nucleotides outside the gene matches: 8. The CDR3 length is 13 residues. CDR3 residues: CSASTSFPETQYF. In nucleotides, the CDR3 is TGCAGTGCTTCGACTAGCTTTCCGGAGACCCAGTACTTC.